Sequencing of this TCR beta chain was carried out in a study of early T cells in non-severe SARS-CoV-2 infection (dated by TCRdb to the early 2020s). About the study as a whole: Because TCR sequencing was done on bulk RNA from unsorted whole blood, the alpha and beta chains could not be paired. Study-wide conclusions, independent of this receptor: VDJdb matching was skewed toward anti-spike CD8 responses and likely underestimated virus-specific expansions by missing private and CD4 specificities.

Between the V and J ends, shortened by 1 base and 10 bases respectively, the junction contains 17 bases. Based on the germline V gene, the CDR1 and CDR2 sequences are SGHTA and FQGNSA. From its cysteine to its phenylalanine, the CDR3 spans 15 amino acids. CDR3 DNA is the only sequence kept; it has 45 bases, read in frame from the first base. A note on this clonotype: The antigen this receptor binds is unknown. Nothing much larger sits one base from this clone, and base qualities are not available.

This was a case-control study nested in a cohort of healthcare workers in London, UK, who had nasopharyngeal swab PCR tests and blood samples taken every week. Healthcare workers were recruited during the week of the UK lockdown, between 23 and 31 March 2020, and followed weekly for up to 16 weeks. Library preparation was by 5' RACE. The sequencer listed for this sample is NextSeq 500. The TCR library protocol attached unique molecular identifiers to individual cDNA molecules to correct for sequencing error and PCR bias. Both TCR alpha and beta chains were sequenced, and tight co-correlation was observed between alpha and beta sequence abundances in each sample. The authors' analysis ran thus. V gene, J gene and CDR3 annotation of TCR sequences was performed with Decombinator V4. Expanded TCRs were defined as changing significantly between any two time points under a Poisson model with p below 0.0001. TCR abundances were normalised to the total number of TCRs sequenced per sample and expressed as counts per million. MAIT TCRs were defined by TRAV1-2 paired with TRAJ12, TRAJ20 or TRAJ33, and iNKT TCRs by TRAV10 paired with TRAJ18. VDJdb, accessed 1 November 2021, was searched for CMV, EBV and SARS-CoV-2 annotated TCRs, with TCRs annotated for multiple antigens excluded. TCRdb trimmed public reads at Q25 via fastp, called clones via MiXCR and kept in-frame beta chains. Rows merge per CDR3 protein into single entries with the most common DNA and genes. The V and J calls were determined by TCRdb, not by the authors. The table for this sample lists just over 95,000 distinct CDR3 sequences; about 11% of them were counted only once. 4.7% of the sample is taken by the ten largest.

Sample: whole blood, taken at baseline. The chain is assembled from TRBV7-2 and TRBJ2-1, with a tentative D call of TRBD1 or TRBD2, each matching 5 bases. This receptor was taken from an adult who was a healthcare worker with PCR-confirmed SARS-CoV-2 infection or an uninfected control (not recorded which). The encoded CDR3 is CASSLDRGGSGEQFF. The DNA sequence follows: TGTGCCAGCAGCTTAGACCGGGGCGGTTCTGGAGAGCAGTTCTTC.